The 11 T cell receptor beta chains below all came from one sample that was sequenced in a study of control samples from healthy donors and cancer patients. Assay: immunoSEQ multiplex PCR; the TCRdb copy retains only in-frame clones and omits some. The table has 120,000 or so clones, more than 75% seen once. The specimen sequenced was blood. The receptors shown here come from a middle-aged man in good health.

The J gene is TRBJ2-6, the V gene TRBV5-1; D unresolved. Trimming shortened V by 1 base and J by 1 base, and 12 bases separated the two germline ends. Germline assignment: CDR1 SGHRS and CDR2 YFSETQ. CDR3 length equals 17 residues. The CDR3 reads CASSLLAVNSGANVLTF. The CDR3 DNA sequence: TGCGCCAGCAGCTTGTTGGCGGTAAATTCTGGGGCCAACGTCCTGACTTTC.

The chain has TRBV9 and TRBJ2-4, with 9 bases aligning to TRBD1. This CDR3 is 15 amino acids long. Germline-derived CDR1 and CDR2 are SGDLS and YYNGEE. V dropped 0 bases and J dropped 6; count of bases not matched to a gene: 4. The CDR3 nucleotides are TGTGCCAGCAGCGTAGTGGGACAGGGTGCAAACATTCAGTACTTC. Translated, it gives CASSVVGQGANIQYF.

The chain employs TRBV5-4 and TRBJ2-1; unclear D gene. The length of the CDR3 is 12 residues. Trimming left V 2 bases short and J 5 bases short, with 5 bases between. CDR1 and CDR2 from the germline V gene are SGHNT and YYREEE (reference sequence). The CDR3 DNA reads as TGTGCCAGCAGCTTTACTCACAATGAGCAGTTCTTC. Its protein product is CASSFTHNEQFF.

The J gene is TRBJ1-1, the V gene TRBV7-9, with D unclear. The CDR3 loop spans 13 amino acids. Between the trimmed V and J ends, which lost 2 bases and 1 base, there was a span of 5 bases. Germline CDR1 is SEHNR and CDR2 is FQNEAQ (reference sequence). The CDR3, as DNA: TGTGCCAGCAGCTTATGGGCGAACACTGAAGCTTTCTTT. Its translation is CASSLWANTEAFF.

This clone was seen a single time. The chain joins TRBV30 to TRBJ2-6; D is possibly TRBD1 (6 bases). Trimming left V 5 bases short and J 0 bases short, with 17 bases between. From germline, CDR1 is GTSNPN and CDR2 SVGIG (reference sequence). This CDR3 region has 17 residues. CDR3 nucleotides: TGTGCCTGGTCCCGCCCGGGACATCTCTCTGGGGCCAACGTCCTGACTTTC. Protein: CAWSRPGHLSGANVLTF.

The chain has TRBV25-1 and TRBJ1-6; D remains unclear. CDR1 and CDR2 from the germline V gene are MGHDK and SYGVNS. Trimming took 1 base from V and 4 from J, leaving 8 bases between them. The CDR3 spans 15 residues. Here the CDR3 DNA reads TGTGCCAGCAGTGAATCCGAGACTTATAATTCACCCCTCCACTTT. This codes for CASSESETYNSPLHF.

A word on this clone: This specimen includes other DNA sequences encoding the same CDR3. The CDR3 sequence is CASSFGNQPQHF. CDR3 nucleotide sequence: TGTGCCAGCAGTTTTGGCAATCAGCCCCAGCATTTT. The chain links TRBV12-3 or TRBV12-4 to TRBJ1-5; D not certain. This CDR3 is 12 amino acids long. The V end lost 3 bases, the J end lost 2 bases, and 2 bases lay between the germline ends.

The chain couples TRBV29-1 to TRBJ2-5; D is unresolved. The CDR3 totals 13 residues. Germline loops: CDR1 SQVTM, CDR2 ANQGSEA. The CDR3 DNA follows: TGCAGTTCCACTGGAGCGTACCAAGAGACCCAGTACTTC. It specifies CSSTGAYQETQYF.

The chain has TRBV29-1 and TRBJ1-1, with D uncertain. Trimming shortened V by 6 bases and J by 4 bases, and 15 bases separated the two germline ends. Germline V gene sequence: CDR1 SQVTM, CDR2 ANQGSEA. This CDR3 has 13 residues. Here the CDR3 reads CSVASGGVTEAFF. CDR3 DNA: TGCAGCGTCGCGTCGGGTGGTGTCACTGAAGCTTTCTTT.

This clone came up a few times. The V call is TRBV7-9, the J call TRBJ1-1; TRBD1 is a possible D gene (5 bases). The CDR3 loop spans 13 amino acids. The V gene's germline CDR1 is SEHNR and CDR2 FQNEAQ (reference sequence). V dropped 7 bases and J dropped 0 bases, with 9 bases sitting between them. CDR3 protein: CASTGGVNTEAFF. In nucleotides, the CDR3 is TGTGCCAGCACCGGGGGAGTGAACACTGAAGCTTTCTTT.

The J gene is TRBJ1-5, the V gene TRBV7-6, with D perhaps TRBD1 (6 bases). CDR1 and CDR2 (germline): SGHVS, FNYEAQ. The CDR3 consists of 16 residues. V shed 5 bases and J shed 1 base, with 15 bases lying between them. In nucleotides, the CDR3 is TGTGCCAGCAGCCCGGACAGTTTCTTGAGCAATCAGCCCCAGCATTTT. It is translated as CASSPDSFLSNQPQHF.